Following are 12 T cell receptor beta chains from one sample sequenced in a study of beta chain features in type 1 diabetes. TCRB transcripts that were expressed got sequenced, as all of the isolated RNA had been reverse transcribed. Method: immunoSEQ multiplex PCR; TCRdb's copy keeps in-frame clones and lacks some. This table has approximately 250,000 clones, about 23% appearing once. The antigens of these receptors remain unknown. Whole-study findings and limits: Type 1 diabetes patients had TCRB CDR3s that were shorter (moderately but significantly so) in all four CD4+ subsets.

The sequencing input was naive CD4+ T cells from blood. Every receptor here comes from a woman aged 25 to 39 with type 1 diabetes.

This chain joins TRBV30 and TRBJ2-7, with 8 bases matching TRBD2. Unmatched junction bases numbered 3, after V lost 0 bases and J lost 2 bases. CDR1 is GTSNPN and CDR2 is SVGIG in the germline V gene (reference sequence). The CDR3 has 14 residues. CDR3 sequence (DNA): TGTGCCTGGAGTGTTTCTAGCGGGCCCTACGAGCAGTACTTC. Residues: CAWSVSSGPYEQYF.

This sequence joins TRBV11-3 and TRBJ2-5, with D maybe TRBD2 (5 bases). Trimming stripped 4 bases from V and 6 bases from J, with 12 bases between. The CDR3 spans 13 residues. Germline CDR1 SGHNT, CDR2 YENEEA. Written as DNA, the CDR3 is TGTGCCAGCAGCTCTCCACAGCGGCAGACCCAGTACTTC. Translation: CASSSPQRQTQYF.

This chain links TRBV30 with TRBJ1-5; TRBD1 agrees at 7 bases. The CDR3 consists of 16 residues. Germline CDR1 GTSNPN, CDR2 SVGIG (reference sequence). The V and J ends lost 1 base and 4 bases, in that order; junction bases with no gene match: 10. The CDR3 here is CAWSGPGTGVNQPQHF. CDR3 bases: TGTGCCTGGAGTGGGCCAGGAACAGGGGTTAATCAGCCCCAGCATTTT.

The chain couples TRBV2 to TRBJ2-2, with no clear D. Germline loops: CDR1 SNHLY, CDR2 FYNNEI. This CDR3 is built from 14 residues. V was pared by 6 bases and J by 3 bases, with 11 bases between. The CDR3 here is CASSILRHTGELFF. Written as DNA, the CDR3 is TGTGCCAGCAGCATCCTGAGGCACACCGGGGAGCTGTTTTTT. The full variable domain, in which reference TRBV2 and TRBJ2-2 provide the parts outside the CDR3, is EPEVTQTPSHQVTQMGQEVILRCVPISNHLYFYWYRQILGQKVEFLVSFYNNEISEKSEIFDDQFSVERPDGSNFTLKIRSTKLEDSAMYFCASSILRHTGELFFGEGSRLTVL.

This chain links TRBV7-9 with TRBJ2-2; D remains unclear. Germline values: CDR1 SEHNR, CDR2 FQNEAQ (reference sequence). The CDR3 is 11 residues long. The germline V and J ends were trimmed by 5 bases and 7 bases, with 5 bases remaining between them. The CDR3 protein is CASSVIGELFF. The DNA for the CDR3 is TGTGCCAGCAGCGTTATCGGGGAGCTGTTTTTT.

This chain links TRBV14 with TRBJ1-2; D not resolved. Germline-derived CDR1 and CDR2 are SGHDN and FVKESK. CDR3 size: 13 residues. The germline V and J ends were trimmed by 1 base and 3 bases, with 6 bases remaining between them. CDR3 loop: CASSQGLDYGYTF. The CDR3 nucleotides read TGTGCCAGCAGCCAAGGACTTGACTATGGCTACACCTTC.

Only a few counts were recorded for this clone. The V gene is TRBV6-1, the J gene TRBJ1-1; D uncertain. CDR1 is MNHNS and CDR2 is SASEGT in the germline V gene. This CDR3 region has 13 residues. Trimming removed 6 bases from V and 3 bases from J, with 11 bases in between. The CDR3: CASRDFRDTEAFF. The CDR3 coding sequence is TGTGCCAGCAGGGACTTTAGGGACACTGAAGCTTTCTTT.

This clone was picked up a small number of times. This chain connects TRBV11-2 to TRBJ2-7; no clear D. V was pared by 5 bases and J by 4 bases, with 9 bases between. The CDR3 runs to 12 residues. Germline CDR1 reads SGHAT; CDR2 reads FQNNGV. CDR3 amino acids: CASSPSVYEQYF. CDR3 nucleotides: TGTGCCAGCAGCCCTAGTGTATACGAGCAGTACTTC.

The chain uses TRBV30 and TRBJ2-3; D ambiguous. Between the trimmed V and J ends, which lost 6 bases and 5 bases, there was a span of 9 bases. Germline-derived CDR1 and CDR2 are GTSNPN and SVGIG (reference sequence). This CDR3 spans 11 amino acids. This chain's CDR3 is CACKTGDTQYF. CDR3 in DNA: TGTGCCTGCAAAACCGGAGATACGCAGTATTTT.

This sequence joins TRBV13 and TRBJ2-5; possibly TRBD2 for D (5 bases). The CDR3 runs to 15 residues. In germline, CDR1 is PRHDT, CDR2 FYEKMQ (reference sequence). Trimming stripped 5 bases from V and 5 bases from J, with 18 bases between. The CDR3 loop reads CASSQSYGKLETQYF. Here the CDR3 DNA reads TGTGCCAGCAGCCAGTCCTACGGGAAACTGGAGACCCAGTACTTC.

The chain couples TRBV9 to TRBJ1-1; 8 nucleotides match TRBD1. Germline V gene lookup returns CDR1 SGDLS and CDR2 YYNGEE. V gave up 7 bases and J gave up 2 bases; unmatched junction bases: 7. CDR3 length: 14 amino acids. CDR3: CASGPRGPNTEAFF. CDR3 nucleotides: TGTGCCAGCGGCCCCAGGGGGCCAAACACTGAAGCTTTCTTT.

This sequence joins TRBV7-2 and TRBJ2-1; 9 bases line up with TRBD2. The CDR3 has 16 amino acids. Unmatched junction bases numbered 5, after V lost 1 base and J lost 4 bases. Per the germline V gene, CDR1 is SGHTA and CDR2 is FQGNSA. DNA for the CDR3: TGTGCCAGCAGCTTAGGAGGTAGCGGGGGATACAATGAGCAGTTCTTC. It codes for CASSLGGSGGYNEQFF.